A single sample gave rise to the 10 T cell receptor beta chains below, sequenced in a study of blood T cells in healthy people across ages. For the second PCR, which ran for about 7 to 12 cycles, a sample-barcoded 5' primer and a J-beta primer mix were used. TCRdb re-called the 5' RACE reads with MiXCR, one entry per CDR3 protein. The sample carries 380,000 or so distinct CDR3 sequences, 45% to 65% recorded once. Input material: blood. The source of these receptors is a man aged 60 to 75 in good health.

This chain uses TRBV6-4 with TRBJ2-2; no reliable D call. Germline V gene sequence: CDR1 MRHNA, CDR2 SNTAGT. The V and J ends lost 3 bases and 3 bases respectively, with 8 bases between them. The CDR3 length is 14 residues. CDR3 region: CASSETGDTGELFF. As DNA, the CDR3 is TGTGCCAGCAGTGAGACTGGGGACACCGGGGAGCTGTTTTTT.

This clonotype was counted ten times or more. V is TRBV6-5 and J is TRBJ1-4; maybe TRBD1 (5 bases). V was shortened by 4 bases and J by 1 base, with 7 bases between the two germline ends. Germline loops: CDR1 MNHEY, CDR2 SVGAGI. CDR3 length: 14 amino acids. CDR3 in amino acids: CASSWTRTNEKLFF. In DNA, the CDR3 is TGTGCCAGCAGTTGGACACGAACTAATGAAAAACTGTTTTTT.

The chain employs TRBV12-3 or TRBV12-4 and TRBJ2-1; TRBD2 matches 9 bases. The J segment lost 6 bases and the V segment lost 5 bases, leaving 5 bases of the junction unmatched. CDR3 length: 14 residues. The CDR3 DNA sequence: TGTGCCAGCAGTGTTGCACTAGCGGGCAATGAGCAGTTCTTC. Translation gives CASSVALAGNEQFF.

The CDR3 reads CASSLVLAGGYEQFF. The CDR3 nucleotides are TGTGCCAGCAGCTTAGTACTAGCGGGAGGGTATGAGCAGTTCTTC. This chain links TRBV7-2 with TRBJ2-1; 13 bases agree with TRBD2. After removal of 1 base from V and 8 bases from J, the junction contained 2 bases not matched to a gene. This CDR3 has 15 residues. Germline V gives CDR1 SGHTA, CDR2 FQGNSA.

This clonotype has a single count. This chain links TRBV3-1 with TRBJ1-6, with D tentatively TRBD1 (5 bases). V lost 4 bases and J lost 7, with 11 bases in between. This CDR3 region has 14 residues. The germline gives CDR1 LGHDT, CDR2 YNNKEL (reference sequence). This CDR3 reads CASSPSRGNSPLHF. The CDR3 DNA sequence: TGTGCCAGCAGCCCCTCTCGGGGGAATTCACCCCTCCACTTT.

The J gene is TRBJ1-6, the V gene TRBV5-1; D remains ambiguous. The ends were cut back, 0 bases at V and 0 bases at J, with 7 bases in the middle. Germline-derived CDR1 and CDR2 are SGHRS and YFSETQ. There are 16 residues in the CDR3. Written as DNA, the CDR3 is TGCGCCAGCAGCTTGGGGCGGAGCTCCTATAATTCACCCCTCCACTTT. It is translated as CASSLGRSSYNSPLHF.

The chain joins TRBV28 to TRBJ2-5, with 10 nucleotides matching TRBD2. The end of the DNA is better explained by TRBJ2-7, so the J call may be wrong. Germline-derived CDR1 and CDR2 are MDHEN and SYDVKM. The CDR3 loop spans 16 amino acids. The DNA for the CDR3 is TGTGCCAGCAGTTCCGCCTCGGCTAGCGGGGGTTACGAGCAGTACTTC. It is translated as CASSSASASGGYEQYF.

Only one count was recorded for this clonotype. The V call is TRBV11-2, the J call TRBJ2-5, with TRBD2 matching 9 bases. From germline, CDR1 is SGHAT and CDR2 FQNNGV. V was pared by 1 base and J by 4 bases, with 7 bases of the junction left unmatched. This CDR3 is built from 16 residues. The CDR3 region is CASSLVPLTSGETQYF. DNA of the CDR3: TGTGCCAGCAGCTTAGTCCCTTTGACTAGCGGAGAGACCCAGTACTTC.

The chain carries TRBV12-3 or TRBV12-4 and TRBJ2-1; TRBD2 might be the D (7 bases). This CDR3 contains 14 residues. V was clipped by 9 bases and J by 4 bases, with 16 bases between them. As DNA, the CDR3 is TGTGCCAGTCAACTAGGGGGGGGTTACAATGAGCAGTTCTTC. Amino acids: CASQLGGGYNEQFF.

This clonotype was recorded once. CDR3 in amino acids: CASSGPQSAPLAGYNEQFF. The CDR3 DNA follows: TGTGCCAGCAGTGGTCCCCAAAGTGCCCCACTAGCGGGCTACAATGAGCAGTTCTTC. This chain joins TRBV6-1 and TRBJ2-1, with TRBD2 matching over 9 bases. CDR1 and CDR2 from the germline V gene are MNHNS and SASEGT. This CDR3 spans 19 amino acids. Trimming took 4 bases from V and 3 from J; bases not matched to a gene: 16.